The 6 T cell receptor beta chains reported below all come from one sample, sequenced in a study of early T cells in non-severe SARS-CoV-2 infection. In TCRdb, the 5' RACE reads were re-called with MiXCR into one record per CDR3 protein. The sample carries approximately 70,000 distinct CDR3 sequences, roughly 4.7% recorded once. The sequencing used whole blood, collected at baseline. The receptors were sampled from an adult who was a healthcare worker with PCR-confirmed SARS-CoV-2 infection or an uninfected control (not recorded which).

This clonotype was seen many times. CDR3 sequence (DNA): TGTGCCAGCAGTTACATGCTCGGGGGCCGGCCCCAGCATTTT. The encoded protein is CASSYMLGGRPQHF. The chain joins TRBV6-5 to TRBJ1-5, with a weak D call TRBD1 (6 bases). Trimming removed 2 bases at V and 9 bases at J, with 14 bases between. Germline V gives CDR1 MNHEY, CDR2 SVGAGI. This CDR3 spans 14 amino acids.

CDR3 residues: CAISDGYEQYF. In DNA form, the CDR3 reads TGTGCCATCAGTGACGGTTATGAGCAGTACTTC. The chain links TRBV10-3 to TRBJ2-7; the D is unclear. Deletions cut 3 bases from V and 7 bases from J, with 7 bases between. CDR1 is ENHRY and CDR2 is SYGVKD in the germline V gene. The CDR3 is 11 residues long.

This clonotype has ten or more counts. The rearrangement joins TRBV10-3 to TRBJ2-1, with 11 bases fitting TRBD2. The CDR3 is 16 residues long. Germline V gene sequence: CDR1 ENHRY, CDR2 SYGVKD. Losses at the gene ends were 2 bases for V and 6 bases for J; bases not matched to a gene: 6. The CDR3, as DNA: TGTGCCATCAGTGAGGGACTAGCGGGCCATCTCAATGAGCAGTTCTTC. This encodes CAISEGLAGHLNEQFF.

This chain connects TRBV6-5 to TRBJ2-3; 7 nucleotides match TRBD2. CDR3 length equals 14 residues. The J segment lost 0 bases and the V segment lost 7 bases, leaving 4 bases of the junction unmatched. Germline V gene lookup returns CDR1 MNHEY and CDR2 SVGAGI. The CDR3 is CASNRGVSTDTQYF. The CDR3 bases are TGTGCCAGCAACCGGGGGGTCAGCACAGATACGCAGTATTTT.

The table lists this clonotype with many counts. V gene TRBV5-1 combines with J gene TRBJ1-1; the match to TRBD1 covers 10 bases. The CDR3 sequence is 14 residues long. V dropped 1 base and J dropped 8; count of bases not matched to a gene: 5. Germline V gives CDR1 SGHRS, CDR2 YFSETQ. The CDR3 bases are TGCGCCAGCAGCTTGAGCCGGGACAGGGGAGAAGCTTTCTTT. Its protein is CASSLSRDRGEAFF.

This clonotype was picked up a small number of times. V usage is TRBV11-2 and J usage is TRBJ1-4; D is perhaps TRBD1 (5 bases). Germline assignment: CDR1 SGHAT and CDR2 FQNNGV. V lost 5 bases and J lost 4, with 20 bases in between. The CDR3 is 17 amino acids. CDR3 coding DNA: TGTGCCAGCAGCGTTAATATGTTCAGGGCCGTTAATGAAAAACTGTTTTTT. Its translation is CASSVNMFRAVNEKLFF.